The clone carrying this T cell receptor (beta chain) was counted only a few times. Its cognate antigen is unknown. This specimen comes from a study of T cells after yellow fever vaccination. TCRdb re-called the 5' RACE reads with MiXCR, one entry per CDR3 protein. The sample lists roughly 340,000 distinct CDR3 sequences; 3% to 4.5% were seen once. CDR1 is SGHDN and CDR2 is FVKESK in the germline V gene. CDR3 size: 14 residues. V lost 0 bases and J lost 5, with 10 bases in between. Broader study findings: A small share of clonotypes appeared in both CD4 and CD8 compartments.

The chain links TRBV14 to TRBJ1-1; tentatively, D is TRBD1 (5 bases). This sequence originates from a man aged 18 to 29 who received the YFV17D yellow fever vaccine. Sequencing was performed on PBMCs, taken 5 days after the yellow fever booster vaccination. CDR3 amino acids: CASSQEGTLTEAFF. The CDR3 DNA reads TGTGCCAGCAGCCAAGAAGGGACCTTAACTGAAGCTTTCTTT.